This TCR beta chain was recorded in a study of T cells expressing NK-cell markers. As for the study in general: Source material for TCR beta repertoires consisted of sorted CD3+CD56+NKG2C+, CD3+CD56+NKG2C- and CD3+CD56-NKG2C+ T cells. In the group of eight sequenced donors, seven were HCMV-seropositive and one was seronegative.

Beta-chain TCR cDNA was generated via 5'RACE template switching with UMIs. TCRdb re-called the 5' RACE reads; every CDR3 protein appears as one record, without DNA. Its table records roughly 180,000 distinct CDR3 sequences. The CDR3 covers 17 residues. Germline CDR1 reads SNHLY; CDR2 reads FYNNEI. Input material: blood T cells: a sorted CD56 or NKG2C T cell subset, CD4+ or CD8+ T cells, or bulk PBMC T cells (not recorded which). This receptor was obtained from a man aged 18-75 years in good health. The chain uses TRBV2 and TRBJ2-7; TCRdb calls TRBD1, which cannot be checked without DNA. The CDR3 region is CASSAGQDVLSSYEQYF.